This TCR beta chain was identified during a study of blood T cell repertoires in COVID-19. Overall study context: Some COVID-19 samples were acute and others convalescent; all came from the United States, Italy and Spain. In each case, the material was cDNA or gDNA derived from T cells, B-cell-depleted T cells, or PBMCs.

Individuals drawn from under 30 US areas were about 18 to 100 years old. The CDR3 runs 13 residues. Trimming stripped 7 bases from V and 6 bases from J, with 15 bases between. Libraries were prepared by immunoSEQ multiplex PCR; TCRdb keeps only in-frame clonotypes and omits some of them. The sample carries approximately 300,000 clones, about 85% recorded once. Sequenced material: PBMCs or T cells enriched from blood (not recorded which). The V gene is TRBV12-3 or TRBV12-4, the J gene TRBJ1-2; D call uncertain. This receptor was identified in a woman aged 25 to 39 who had recovered from COVID-19. CDR3 region: CASTPWETNGYTF. The DNA of the CDR3 is TGTGCCAGCACCCCCTGGGAGACCAATGGCTACACCTTC.